The clone carrying this T cell receptor beta chain has just a few counts. Its antigen is unknown. This sample is drawn from a study of OX40 agonist ivuxolimab in advanced cancers. Background on the study: An agonistic human IgG2 monoclonal antibody against OX40 (CD134) was given. Dose-escalation patients suffered from hepatocellular carcinoma, melanoma, renal cell or head and neck cancer. Study-level points and caveats: On average, CD8+ T cells showed a greater number of expanded clones than CD4+.

V lost 1 base and J lost 0, with 8 bases in between. The CDR3 runs 14 residues. The germline CDR1 and CDR2 sequences are SGDLS and YYNGEE. Sequencing was performed with immunoSEQ multiplex PCR; in TCRdb, only in-frame clones are kept and a portion is missing. The table records more than 80,000 clones, more than 80% of them present only once. Blood draws occurred at baseline, cycle 4 day 1, and cycle 7 day 1. Sequencing was performed on CD4+ or CD8+ T cells sorted from blood, taken in a trial of the OX40 agonist ivuxolimab. This chain joins TRBV9 and TRBJ2-7; no firm D call. This sequence originates from an adult with an advanced solid tumor such as melanoma, head and neck, liver or kidney cancer. DNA of the CDR3: TGTGCCAGCAGCGTACGGGCGCACTCCTACGAGCAGTACTTC. Its translation is CASSVRAHSYEQYF.